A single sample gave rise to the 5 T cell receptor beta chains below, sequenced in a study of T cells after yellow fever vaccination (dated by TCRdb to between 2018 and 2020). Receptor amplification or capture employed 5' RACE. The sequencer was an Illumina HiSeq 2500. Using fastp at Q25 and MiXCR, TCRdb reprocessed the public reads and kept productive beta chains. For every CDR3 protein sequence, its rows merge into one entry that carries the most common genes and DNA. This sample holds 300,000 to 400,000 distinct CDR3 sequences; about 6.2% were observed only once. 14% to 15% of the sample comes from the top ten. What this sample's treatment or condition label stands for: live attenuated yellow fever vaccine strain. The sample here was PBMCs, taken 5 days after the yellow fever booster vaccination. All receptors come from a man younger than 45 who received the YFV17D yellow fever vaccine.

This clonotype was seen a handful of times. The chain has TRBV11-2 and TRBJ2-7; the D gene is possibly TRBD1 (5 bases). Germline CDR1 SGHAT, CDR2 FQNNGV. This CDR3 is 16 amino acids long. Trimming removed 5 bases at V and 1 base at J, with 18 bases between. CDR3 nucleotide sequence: TGTGCCAGCAGCCCAATAAGAAGGCAGGGTTCCTACGAGCAGTACTTC. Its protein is CASSPIRRQGSYEQYF.

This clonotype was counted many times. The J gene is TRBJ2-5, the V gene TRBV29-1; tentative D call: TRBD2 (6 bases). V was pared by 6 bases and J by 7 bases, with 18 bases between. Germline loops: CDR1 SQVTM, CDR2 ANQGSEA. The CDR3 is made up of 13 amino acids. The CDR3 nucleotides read TGCAGCGTCCTCGGGAGTTCCACGGGGACCCAGTACTTC. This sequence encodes CSVLGSSTGTQYF.

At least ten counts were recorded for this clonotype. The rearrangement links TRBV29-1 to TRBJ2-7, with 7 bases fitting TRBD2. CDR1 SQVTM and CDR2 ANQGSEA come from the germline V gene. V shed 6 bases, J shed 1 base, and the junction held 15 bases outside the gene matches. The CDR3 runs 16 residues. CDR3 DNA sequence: TGCAGCGTCGGGACCCCAAGTGGACTAGAGTCCTACGAGCAGTACTTC. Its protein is CSVGTPSGLESYEQYF.

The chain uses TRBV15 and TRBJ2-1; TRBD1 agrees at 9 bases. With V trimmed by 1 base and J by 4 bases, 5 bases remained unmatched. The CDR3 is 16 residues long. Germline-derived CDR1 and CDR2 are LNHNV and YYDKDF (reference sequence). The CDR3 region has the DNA TGTGCCACCAGCAGAGGCTACGGGACAGGGTACAATGAGCAGTTCTTC. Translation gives CATSRGYGTGYNEQFF.

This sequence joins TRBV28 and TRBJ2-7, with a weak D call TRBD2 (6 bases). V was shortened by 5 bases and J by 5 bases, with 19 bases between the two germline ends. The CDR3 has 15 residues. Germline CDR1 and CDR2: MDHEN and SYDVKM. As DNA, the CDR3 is TGTGCCAGCAGTCTTCCGGGTCCCGGGGGAGACGAGCAGTACTTC. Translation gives CASSLPGPGGDEQYF. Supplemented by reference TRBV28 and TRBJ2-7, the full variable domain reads DVKVTQSSRYLVKRTGEKVFLECVQDMDHENMFWYRQDPGLGLRLIYFSYDVKMKEKGDIPEGYSVSREKKERFSLILESASTNQTSMYLCASSLPGPGGDEQYFGPGTRLTVT.